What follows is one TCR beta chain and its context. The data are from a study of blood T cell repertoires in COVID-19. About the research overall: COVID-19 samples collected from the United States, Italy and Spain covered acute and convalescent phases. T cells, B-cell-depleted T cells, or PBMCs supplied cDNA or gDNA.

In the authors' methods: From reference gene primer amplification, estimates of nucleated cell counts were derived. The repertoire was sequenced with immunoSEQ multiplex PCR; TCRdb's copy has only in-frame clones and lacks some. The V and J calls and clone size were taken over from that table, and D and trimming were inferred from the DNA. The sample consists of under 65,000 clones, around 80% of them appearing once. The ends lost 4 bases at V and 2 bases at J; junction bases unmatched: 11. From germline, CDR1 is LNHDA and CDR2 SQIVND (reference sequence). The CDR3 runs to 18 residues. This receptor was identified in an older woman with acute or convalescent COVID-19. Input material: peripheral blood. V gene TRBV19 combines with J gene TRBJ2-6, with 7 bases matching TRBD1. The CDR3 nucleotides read TGTGCCAGTAGTACACCGGACAGGCCAATGCCTGGGGCCAACGTCCTGACTTTC. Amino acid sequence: CASSTPDRPMPGANVLTF.